The next 17 T cell receptor beta chains were all read from a single sample in a study of blood T cells in healthy people across ages. Combining a sample-barcoded 5' primer with a J-beta primer mix, a second PCR ran for roughly 6 to 12 cycles. TCRdb re-called the 5' RACE reads with MiXCR, one entry per CDR3 protein. The sample consists of around 1,900,000 distinct CDR3 sequences, about two fifths of them appearing once. The sequencing input was blood. All receptors come from a human donor in good health.

This clonotype was seen a few times. J is TRBJ1-1 and V is TRBV12-5, with a weak D call TRBD1 (6 bases). CDR1 and CDR2 (germline): LGHNT, FRNRAP. Trimming took 3 bases from V and 4 from J, leaving 9 bases between them. The CDR3 loop spans 13 amino acids. The CDR3 reads CASGLQGFTEAFF. The CDR3 DNA is TGTGCTAGTGGTTTACAGGGTTTCACTGAAGCTTTCTTT. The entire variable domain, with the rest obtained from reference TRBV12-5 and TRBJ1-1, is as follows: DARVTQTPRHKVTEMGQEVTMRCQPILGHNTVFWYRQTMMQGLELLAYFRNRAPLDDSGMPKDRFSAEMPDATLATLKIQPSEPRDSAVYFCASGLQGFTEAFFGQGTRLTVV.

The chain employs TRBV29-1 and TRBJ2-7; D might be TRBD2 (6 bases). The V and J ends lost 4 bases and 1 base respectively, with 11 bases between them. The germline V gene has CDR1 SQVTM and CDR2 ANQGSEA. The CDR3 spans 13 residues. CDR3 amino acids: CSVVARGSYEQYF. The CDR3 nucleotides are TGCAGCGTTGTGGCGCGGGGATCCTACGAGCAGTACTTC.

This chain connects TRBV20-1 to TRBJ2-5; D uncertain. The CDR3 is 13 residues long. The V end was cut by 6 bases, the J end by 0 bases, with 11 bases between. Germline V lookup: CDR1 DFQATT, CDR2 SNEGSKA (reference sequence). CDR3 amino acids: CSALTQYQETQYF. CDR3 coding DNA: TGCAGTGCACTGACACAGTACCAAGAGACCCAGTACTTC.

The rearrangement links TRBV6-1 to TRBJ2-7; TRBD1 matches 7 bases. The CDR3 is made up of 16 amino acids. Trimming took 2 bases from V and 6 from J; bases not matched to a gene: 13. The germline CDR1 and CDR2 sequences are MNHNS and SASEGT. The CDR3, as DNA: TGTGCCAGCAGTGAATTTGCGAACAGGGGAGCAGGCGAGCAGTACTTC. Its translation: CASSEFANRGAGEQYF.

J is TRBJ2-3 and V is TRBV28, with 7 bases identical to TRBD2. Germline values: CDR1 MDHEN, CDR2 SYDVKM. The CDR3 covers 15 residues. Trimming cost V 4 bases and J 5 bases; bases outside gene matches: 9. CDR3 in amino acids: CASSSLFGGGDTQYF. For the CDR3, the DNA is TGTGCCAGCAGTTCCCTCTTTGGGGGGGGAGATACGCAGTATTTT.

The chain uses TRBV29-1 and TRBJ2-1; 9 nucleotides agree with TRBD1. Unmatched junction bases numbered 11, after V lost 6 bases and J lost 5 bases. This CDR3 has 15 amino acids. CDR1 is SQVTM and CDR2 is ANQGSEA in the germline V gene. Here the CDR3 DNA reads TGCAGCGTATTCCAACACAGACAGGGGGACAATGAGCAGTTCTTC. It codes for CSVFQHRQGDNEQFF.

This clonotype was seen a few times. This sequence joins TRBV27 and TRBJ2-5, with D perhaps assigned TRBD1 or TRBD2 (5 bases each). The CDR3 has 15 residues. Germline CDR1 MNHEY, CDR2 SMNVEV (reference sequence). Trimming took 3 bases from V and 2 from J, leaving 13 bases between them. DNA for the CDR3: TGTGCCAGCAGTTTGAGACGGGGACGACAAGAGACCCAGTACTTC. As protein: CASSLRRGRQETQYF.

Comments on this clonotype: No DNA is shown, since the ends of the CDR3 on it are uncertain; the CDR3 is the one TCRdb lists. J is TRBJ2-7 and V is TRBV11-2; TRBD1, the table's D call, lacks a check against the DNA. Germline CDR1 and CDR2: SGHAT and FQNNGV. The CDR3 comprises 15 residues, both ends counted. The CDR3: CASSLHWGLGNELYF.

This chain connects TRBV6-2 or TRBV6-3 to TRBJ1-2; D gene unclear. Trimming stripped 8 bases from V and 6 bases from J, with 19 bases between. The CDR3 has 14 amino acids. Germline assignment: CDR1 MNHEY and CDR2 SVGEGT. CDR3 sequence (DNA): TGTGCCAGCGGACCGACCGCCGAGGGTCATGGCTACACCTTC. Translating gives CASGPTAEGHGYTF.

This clonotype turned up a few times. The CDR3 coding sequence is TGTGCCAGCAGCTTTAAAGTAACCACTGAAGCTTTCTTT. Residues: CASSFKVTTEAFF. This chain links TRBV11-1 with TRBJ1-1; D gene ambiguous. Germline CDR1 is SGHAT and CDR2 is FQDESV (reference sequence). This CDR3 spans 13 amino acids. V was clipped by 3 bases and J by 4 bases, with 9 bases between them.

The chain combines TRBV20-1 with TRBJ2-5; D not resolved. Germline CDR1 and CDR2: DFQATT and SNEGSKA (reference sequence). The CDR3 is made up of 13 amino acids. V was pared by 2 bases and J by 3 bases, with 10 bases between. The DNA of the CDR3 is TGCAGTGCTAGATTTGGGAATGAAGAGACCCAGTACTTC. This gives the protein CSARFGNEETQYF.

This clonotype was observed a few times. The chain links TRBV7-8 to TRBJ2-5; TRBD1 aligns across 8 bases. CDR3 length equals 13 residues. Looked up from germline, CDR1 is SGHVS and CDR2 is FQNEAQ. V was pared by 5 bases and J by 11 bases, with 10 bases of the junction left unmatched. CDR3 amino acids: CASSRIRGPEQYF. DNA of the CDR3: TGTGCCAGCAGCCGAATCAGGGGGCCGGAGCAGTACTTC.

This clonotype was detected a few times. The J gene is TRBJ2-7, the V gene TRBV12-3 or TRBV12-4; tentative D call: TRBD2 (6 bases). The CDR3 is made up of 13 amino acids. Trimming stripped 5 bases from V and 3 bases from J, with 11 bases between. Written as DNA, the CDR3 is TGTGCCAGCAGTCCCTGGAGGGACTACGAGCAGTACTTC. Translating it yields CASSPWRDYEQYF.

This chain connects TRBV18 to TRBJ1-1; D not certain. This CDR3 is built from 15 residues. Per the germline V gene, CDR1 is KGHSH and CDR2 is LQKENI. Trimming took off 0 bases at V and 0 bases at J, with 8 bases between the two ends. The CDR3 region is CASSPPLGMNTEAFF. The CDR3 nucleotides are TGTGCCAGCTCACCACCCCTGGGGATGAACACTGAAGCTTTCTTT.

The rearrangement joins TRBV12-3 or TRBV12-4 to TRBJ1-2; the D gene is possibly TRBD1 (6 bases). The V end lost 8 bases, the J end lost 1 base, and 14 bases lay between the germline ends. The CDR3 covers 14 residues. In nucleotides, the CDR3 is TGTGCCAGCCGGTCAGGGGTATTTAACTATGGCTACACCTTC. Translated: CASRSGVFNYGYTF.

This chain links TRBV4-3 with TRBJ1-4; 7 nucleotides agree with TRBD1. Germline V CDR1 and CDR2: LGHNA, YSLEER. The CDR3 consists of 15 residues. The trim removed 1 base at V and 8 bases at J, leaving 7 bases unmatched. CDR3 sequence: CASSQARQGREKLFF. The CDR3 DNA is TGCGCCAGCAGCCAAGCGCGACAGGGAAGAGAAAAACTGTTTTTT.

The chain combines TRBV7-9 with TRBJ2-5; possible D gene TRBD1, 6 bases. This CDR3 region has 16 residues. Trimming cost V 5 bases and J 1 base, with 17 bases left between them. From germline, CDR1 is SEHNR and CDR2 FQNEAQ (reference sequence). CDR3 amino acids: CASSPWDRDTQETQYF. For the CDR3, the DNA is TGTGCCAGCAGCCCCTGGGACCGGGACACCCAAGAGACCCAGTACTTC. Filled out from reference TRBV7-9 and TRBJ2-5, the complete variable domain reads DTGVSQNPRHKITKRGQNVTFRCDPISEHNRLYWYRQTLGQGPEFLTYFQNEAQLEKSRLLSDRFSAERPKGSFSTLEIQRTEQGDSAMYLCASSPWDRDTQETQYFGPGTRLLVL.